This T cell receptor beta chain is from a study of shared clonotypes between healthy human individuals. Turning to the study itself: With ages of 18 to 49, the donors were a couple of women and a few men.

Worth noting for this clone: The antigen remains unidentified.

Study-level results: An expected dependence of interdonor clonotype sharing on sequencing depth was noted. The naive CD4 repertoires of several donors were compared, and 5% to 6.5% of clonotypes were shared.

Some clones are missing from TCRdb's copy, which holds only in-frame ones; the method was immunoSEQ multiplex PCR. Counted here are about 1.4 million clones, about 96% occurring once; the ten biggest clones make up more than 0.9%. Material: naive CD4+ T cells sorted from blood. As for subset: CD45RA+ positively selected. This TCR came from a man aged 25-40 years in good health.

CDR3 residues: CASSPNGLAGETQYF. The CDR3 DNA is TGTGCCAGCAGCCCAAACGGACTAGCGGGAGAGACCCAGTACTTC. This sequence joins TRBV11-2 and TRBJ2-5; 11 nucleotides agree with TRBD2. The CDR3 has 15 residues. Losses at the gene ends were 5 bases for V and 4 bases for J; bases not matched to a gene: 6. Looked up from germline, CDR1 is SGHAT and CDR2 is FQNNGV.